Below are 21 T cell receptor beta chains sequenced from a single sample in a study of T and B cells in COVID-19 patients. TRB rearrangements were amplified by multiplex PCR with BIOMED2 TRB-A/B primers. TCRdb passed the multiplex PCR reads through MiXCR, listing each CDR3 protein once. The table records 22,000 or so distinct CDR3 sequences, under 30% of them present only once. TRB was amplified from approximately 250-500 ng of blood genomic DNA. Sequenced sample: blood. The receptors were sampled from a human donor who had recovered from COVID-19.

This clonotype was seen only a few times. The gene calls are TRBV30 and TRBJ1-1, with unresolved D. Germline V CDR1 and CDR2: GTSNPN, SVGIG (reference sequence). The CDR3 totals 13 residues. V gave up 0 bases and J gave up 3 bases, with 8 bases separating them. Here the CDR3 reads CAWSVLGDTEAFF. The CDR3 coding sequence is TGTGCCTGGAGTGTTCTTGGGGACACTGAAGCTTTCTTT.

The chain carries TRBV6-5 and TRBJ2-7; 9 nucleotides line up with TRBD1. The ends lost 2 bases at V and 1 base at J; junction bases unmatched: 6. The V gene's germline CDR1 is MNHEY and CDR2 SVGAGI. The CDR3 is made up of 16 amino acids. The CDR3, as DNA: TGTGCCAGCAGTTACCAGGGACAGGGAAGGTCCTACGAGCAGTACTTC. This gives the protein CASSYQGQGRSYEQYF.

This clonotype has just a few counts. The chain is built from TRBV6-5 and TRBJ2-1, with 7 positions matching TRBD2. This CDR3 is built from 13 residues. J lost 9 bases, V lost 4 bases, and 6 bases had no gene match. CDR1 and CDR2 from the germline V gene are MNHEY and SVGAGI. The CDR3 is CASSSLAGVEQFF. For the CDR3, the DNA is TGTGCCAGCAGTTCCCTCGCGGGGGTTGAGCAGTTCTTC.

V and J are TRBV5-3 and TRBJ2-1, with 10 bases matching TRBD2. TRBV5-3 is sorted into the ORF group, with uncertain function. The CDR3 consists of 15 residues. V was pared by 2 bases and J by 10 bases, with 9 bases of the junction left unmatched. CDR3 residues: CARSFPGLALGEQFF. The CDR3 DNA follows: TGTGCCAGAAGCTTCCCGGGACTAGCGTTGGGAGAGCAGTTCTTC.

The rearrangement joins TRBV6-5 to TRBJ2-3; 9 positions match TRBD2. The CDR3 consists of 17 residues. Germline-derived CDR1 and CDR2 are MNHEY and SVGAGI. V trimming: 0 bases; J trimming: 4 bases; junction bases outside the gene matches: 8. The DNA of the CDR3 is TGTGCCAGCAGTTACTCGATGGTAGCGGGGGCCCCAGATACGCAGTATTTT. It yields the protein CASSYSMVAGAPDTQYF.

In this sample, this clonotype turned up a few times. The chain carries TRBV30 and TRBJ2-1, with TRBD2 matching over 11 bases. Germline CDR1 GTSNPN, CDR2 SVGIG (reference sequence). J was trimmed by 10 bases and V by 1 base; bases with no gene match: 12. This CDR3 region has 16 residues. The CDR3 is CAWSASPGTSGTEQFF. Here the CDR3 DNA reads TGTGCCTGGAGTGCATCCCCCGGGACTAGCGGAACCGAGCAGTTCTTC.

The chain recombines TRBV30 with TRBJ1-2; possible D gene TRBD1, 5 bases. V shed 1 base and J shed 7 bases, with 7 bases lying between them. Germline V lookup: CDR1 GTSNPN, CDR2 SVGIG (reference sequence). This CDR3 has 11 residues. Here the CDR3 DNA reads TGTGCCTGGAGTGGGGGGTCTGGCTACACCTTC. Translation: CAWSGGSGYTF. Filled out from reference TRBV30 and TRBJ1-2, the complete variable domain reads SQTIHQWPATLVQPVGSPLSLECTVEGTSNPNLYWYRQAAGRGLQLLFYSVGIGQISSEVPQNLSASRPQDRQFILSSKKLLLSDSGFYLCAWSGGSGYTFGSGTRLTVV.

This clonotype was seen a handful of times. The chain's CDR3 is CASSYSSGQNYGYTF. CDR3 DNA: TGTGCCAGCAGTTACTCGAGCGGGCAGAACTATGGCTACACCTTC. J is TRBJ1-2 and V is TRBV6-5; D is uncertain. The V end was cut by 0 bases, the J end by 2 bases, with 10 bases between. This CDR3 is built from 15 residues. CDR1 is MNHEY, CDR2 SVGAGI, per germline.

This clonotype was counted a few times. V and J are TRBV6-1 and TRBJ2-7; D might be TRBD1 or TRBD2, each matching 5 bases. The CDR3 consists of 16 residues. Germline CDR1 is MNHNS and CDR2 is SASEGT. V was trimmed by 1 base and J by 2 bases, leaving 15 bases between them. The DNA of the CDR3 is TGTGCCAGCAGTGAAGAAGTGGGGGACGGCGCCTACGAGCAGTACTTC. It encodes CASSEEVGDGAYEQYF.

As regards this clonotype: Being one base from a much bigger clone, this may be a read error. The V call is TRBV19, the J call TRBJ2-2; 10 bases are a match to TRBD1. There are 15 residues in the CDR3. Germline V gene sequence: CDR1 LNHDA, CDR2 SQIVND (reference sequence). The CDR3 DNA sequence: TGTCCCAGTAGTCCCGGGACAGGGGACACCGGGGAGCTGTTTTTT. It codes for CPSSPGTGDTGELFF.

This clonotype was found a few times. The J gene is TRBJ2-1, the V gene TRBV7-6; TRBD2 matches 9 bases. Germline values: CDR1 SGHVS, CDR2 FNYEAQ. Trimming cost V 6 bases and J 6 bases; bases outside gene matches: 3. This CDR3 comprises 13 residues. The DNA of the CDR3 is TGTGCCAGCAGGAATAGCGGGGGCAATGAGCAGTTCTTC. Translating it yields CASRNSGGNEQFF.

This clonotype was detected only a few times. This chain links TRBV27 with TRBJ2-1, with D maybe TRBD1 (5 bases). Between the trimmed V and J ends, which lost 2 bases and 4 bases, there was a span of 12 bases. CDR1 is MNHEY, CDR2 SMNVEV, per germline (reference sequence). The CDR3 loop spans 15 amino acids. For the CDR3, the DNA is TGTGCCAGCAGTTTAGATCAGGGCTTTTACAATGAGCAGTTCTTC. Translated, it gives CASSLDQGFYNEQFF.

The chain uses TRBV5-4 and TRBJ2-2, with 7 bases aligning to TRBD2. Germline-derived CDR1 and CDR2 are SGHNT and YYREEE (reference sequence). The CDR3 totals 14 residues. V lost 6 bases to trimming and J lost 5 bases; unmatched junction nucleotides: 7. The CDR3, as DNA: TGTGCCAGCATCCCTTGGGAGGGGACCGGGGAGCTGTTTTTT. Translation gives CASIPWEGTGELFF.

The chain uses TRBV20-1 and TRBJ1-6; tentative D call: TRBD1 (6 bases). The V end was cut by 3 bases, the J end by 5 bases, with 11 bases between. This CDR3 is 14 amino acids long. Germline lookup yields CDR1 DFQATT and CDR2 SNEGSKA (reference sequence). The CDR3 loop is CSARAGGDNSPLHF. The CDR3 nucleotides read TGCAGTGCTAGGGCGGGGGGCGATAATTCACCCCTCCACTTT.

This clonotype is medium-sized (0.01 to 0.1%) in the sample. The rearrangement uses TRBV27 and TRBJ2-7, with 9 bases identical to TRBD1. The V and J ends lost 7 bases and 3 bases, in that order; junction bases with no gene match: 10. Germline loops: CDR1 MNHEY, CDR2 SMNVEV (reference sequence). The CDR3 is made up of 15 amino acids. This CDR3 is CASIPTRDRVYEQYF. CDR3 in DNA: TGTGCCAGCATCCCCACACGGGACAGGGTCTACGAGCAGTACTTC.

For this clonotype: A much larger clone sits a single nucleotide away, making a read error possible. This sequence joins TRBV12-3 or TRBV12-4 and TRBJ2-7, with 7 bases fitting TRBD1. This CDR3 has 14 amino acids. CDR3 in amino acids: CARSLAEGAPEQYF. DNA for the CDR3: TGTGCCAGAAGTTTAGCCGAGGGGGCCCCCGAGCAGTACTTC.

The rearrangement uses TRBV7-9 and TRBJ2-3; D unresolved. This CDR3 has 14 residues. Germline V gene data show CDR1 as SEHNR and CDR2 as FQNEAQ (reference sequence). The ends were cut back, 1 base at V and 2 bases at J, with 7 bases in the middle. CDR3 sequence: CASSLDYPTDTQYF. The CDR3 coding sequence is TGTGCCAGCAGCTTAGACTATCCCACAGATACGCAGTATTTT.

This sequence joins TRBV6-5 and TRBJ2-7; D may match TRBD1 or TRBD2 (5 bases each). Germline-derived CDR1 and CDR2 are MNHEY and SVGAGI. The ends were cut back, 6 bases at V and 3 bases at J, with 21 bases in the middle. CDR3 size: 16 residues. CDR3 sequence: CASSQPGRRRGYEQYF. The CDR3 region has the DNA TGTGCCAGCAGCCAACCGGGACGACGGAGAGGCTACGAGCAGTACTTC.

This clonotype was observed a single time. The V gene is TRBV19, the J gene TRBJ2-7; D is unclear. CDR3 length: 13 amino acids. V was clipped by 5 bases and J by 5 bases, with 13 bases between them. Germline values: CDR1 LNHDA, CDR2 SQIVND (reference sequence). CDR3 DNA: TGTGCCAGTAGTTCTCTTGATTGGGACGAGCAGTACTTC. Residues: CASSSLDWDEQYF.

The rearrangement links TRBV5-5 to TRBJ2-1, with 11 bases identical to TRBD2. After removal of 1 base from V and 4 bases from J, the junction contained 4 bases not matched to a gene. Germline V gene sequence: CDR1 SGHKS, CDR2 YYEKEE (reference sequence). The CDR3 runs 16 residues. CDR3 loop: CASSLTSGGRYNEQFF. The DNA for the CDR3 is TGTGCCAGCAGCTTGACTAGCGGGGGCAGATACAATGAGCAGTTCTTC. The whole variable domain, filled in from reference TRBV5-5 and TRBJ2-1, reads DAGVTQSPTHLIKTRGQQVTLRCSPISGHKSVSWYQQVLGQGPQFIFQYYEKEERGRGNFPDRFSARQFPNYSSELNVNALLLGDSALYLCASSLTSGGRYNEQFFGPGTRLTVL.

This clonotype was seen only a few times. The chain couples TRBV7-6 to TRBJ2-3; TRBD2 matches 9 bases. Germline lookup yields CDR1 SGHVS and CDR2 FNYEAQ. This CDR3 comprises 16 residues. Germline trimming cut 5 bases from V and 1 base from J; bases unmatched to any gene: 7. CDR3 region: CASSVSPSGGTDTQYF. The CDR3 DNA follows: TGTGCCAGCAGCGTAAGCCCTAGCGGGGGCACAGATACGCAGTATTTT.